These 28 T cell receptor beta chains share one sample of origin, sequenced in a study of identical twins. TCRdb re-called the 5' RACE reads through MiXCR, storing one row per CDR3 protein. The sample lists approximately 700,000 distinct CDR3 sequences, roughly 6.2% occurring once. The material sequenced was naive T cells sorted from blood. The receptors originated from a man aged 18 to 35 in good health.

This clonotype showed up many times. The chain combines TRBV5-1 with TRBJ2-1; D remains ambiguous. The CDR3 runs to 14 residues. V shed 1 base and J shed 5 bases, with 10 bases lying between them. Germline-derived CDR1 and CDR2 are SGHRS and YFSETQ. The chain's CDR3 is CASSLLVGHNEQFF. In nucleotides, the CDR3 is TGCGCCAGCAGCTTGCTGGTTGGTCACAATGAGCAGTTCTTC.

The chain carries TRBV29-1 and TRBJ2-7, with a weak D call TRBD1 (5 bases). The CDR3 covers 12 residues. From germline, CDR1 is SQVTM and CDR2 ANQGSEA. V dropped 5 bases and J dropped 6 bases, with 14 bases sitting between them. The DNA for the CDR3 is TGCAGCGTTATCGGGCAGGGCGGCGAGCAGTACTTC. Its translation is CSVIGQGGEQYF.

This clonotype was detected many times. The rearrangement joins TRBV7-8 to TRBJ1-5; no reliable D call. Per germline, CDR1 SGHVS and CDR2 FQNEAQ. The CDR3 spans 12 residues. The V end was cut by 3 bases, the J end by 3 bases, with 3 bases between. The DNA for the CDR3 is TGTGCCAGCAGCTTTTTCAATCAGCCCCAGCATTTT. Translated: CASSFFNQPQHF.

This clonotype has ten or more counts. This chain connects TRBV15 to TRBJ2-2; 9 nucleotides match TRBD1. The CDR3 is 15 amino acids. With V trimmed by 5 bases and J by 3 bases, 4 bases remained unmatched. CDR1 and CDR2 (germline): LNHNV, YYDKDF (reference sequence). CDR3 sequence (DNA): TGTGCCACCAGCGGGGACAGGGTGGACACCGGGGAGCTGTTTTTT. As protein: CATSGDRVDTGELFF.

There are many counts of this clonotype. The rearrangement joins TRBV4-1 to TRBJ2-1; D is uncertain. The V gene lost 4 bases and the J gene lost 3 bases, with 7 bases spanning the gap. Germline V gene lookup returns CDR1 MGHRA and CDR2 YSYEKL. The CDR3 has 13 amino acids. In nucleotides, the CDR3 is TGCGCCAGCAGCCCCCCTGTCTACAATGAGCAGTTCTTC. Translating gives CASSPPVYNEQFF.

Ten or more counts support this clonotype. CDR3 protein: CASDSTEQYF. CDR3 nucleotides: TGTGCCAGCGACAGCACCGAGCAGTACTTC. The rearrangement links TRBV7-9 to TRBJ2-7; possible D gene TRBD1, 5 bases. The CDR3 contains 10 residues. Trimming left V 8 bases short and J 6 bases short, with 8 bases between. Germline V CDR1 and CDR2: SEHNR, FQNEAQ (reference sequence).

This clonotype showed up many times. The chain combines TRBV20-1 with TRBJ1-5; no definite D call. Germline V lookup: CDR1 DFQATT, CDR2 SNEGSKA (reference sequence). This CDR3 contains 13 residues. V was shortened by 6 bases and J by 0 bases, with 9 bases between the two germline ends. DNA of the CDR3: TGCAGTGCGACGGAAAATAGCAATCAGCCCCAGCATTTT. Its translation is CSATENSNQPQHF.

This clonotype was seen only a few times. This chain connects TRBV5-1 to TRBJ2-6; 7 bases are a match to TRBD1. The germline V gene has CDR1 SGHRS and CDR2 YFSETQ. V was clipped by 4 bases and J by 4 bases; unmatched bases: 5. CDR3 size: 15 residues. The CDR3 bases are TGCGCCAGCAGCCCACTGGGACAGGGGGCCAACGTCCTGACTTTC. Translated, it gives CASSPLGQGANVLTF.

This clonotype was counted many times. V is TRBV15 and J is TRBJ2-7, with 11 bases fitting TRBD2. This CDR3 contains 16 residues. Germline-derived CDR1 and CDR2 are LNHNV and YYDKDF (reference sequence). J was trimmed by 1 base and V by 3 bases; bases with no gene match: 5. CDR3 residues: CATSRAGTSGSYEQYF. CDR3 nucleotide sequence: TGTGCCACCAGCAGGGCAGGGACTAGCGGATCCTACGAGCAGTACTTC. Combining the CDR3 with reference TRBV15 and TRBJ2-7 gives the whole variable domain DAMVIQNPRYQVTQFGKPVTLSCSQTLNHNVMYWYQQKSSQAPKLLFHYYDKDFNNEADTPDNFQSRRPNTSFCFLDIRSPGLGDTAMYLCATSRAGTSGSYEQYFGPGTRLTVT.

This clonotype was counted at least ten times. The rearrangement joins TRBV7-7 to TRBJ2-1; tentatively, D is TRBD2 (5 bases). The CDR3 has 15 residues. The V and J ends lost 1 base and 3 bases respectively, with 10 bases between them. CDR1 is SSHAT and CDR2 is FNYEAQ in the germline V gene (reference sequence). CDR3 coding DNA: TGTGCCAGCAGCTTAGTGCGGGCTGGCTACAATGAGCAGTTCTTC. Encoded protein: CASSLVRAGYNEQFF.

This clonotype was counted between two and nine times. The V call is TRBV7-2, the J call TRBJ2-6; 9 bases line up with TRBD1. CDR3 length: 17 residues. V lost 5 bases and J lost 2; bases outside the gene matches: 7. The V gene's germline CDR1 is SGHTA and CDR2 FQGNSA. CDR3 in amino acids: CASSPQGARAGANVLTF. CDR3 bases: TGTGCCAGCAGCCCACAGGGGGCACGAGCTGGGGCCAACGTCCTGACTTTC.

This clonotype showed up many times. Here the CDR3 DNA reads TGCAGCGTTGGACCCAGTAACTATGGCTACACCTTC. Translating gives CSVGPSNYGYTF. This sequence joins TRBV29-1 and TRBJ1-2, with D hard to call. V shed 4 bases and J shed 1 base, with 7 bases lying between them. Germline CDR1 SQVTM, CDR2 ANQGSEA. The CDR3 runs to 12 residues.

This clonotype was seen repeatedly, ten times or more. The chain carries TRBV12-3 or TRBV12-4 and TRBJ1-6; TRBD1 aligns across 9 bases. The trim removed 5 bases at V and 12 bases at J, leaving 5 bases unmatched. CDR3 length: 13 residues. The CDR3 protein is CASSPGQGLPLHF. For the CDR3, the DNA is TGTGCCAGCAGTCCCGGACAGGGGCTACCCCTCCACTTT.

The chain links TRBV6-2 or TRBV6-3 to TRBJ2-1; D possibly corresponds to TRBD2 (6 bases). The V and J ends lost 7 bases and 10 bases respectively, with 17 bases between them. Germline V gene sequence: CDR1 MNHEY, CDR2 SVGEGT. This CDR3 spans 13 amino acids. This chain's CDR3 is CASTDAGLGEQFF. In DNA form, the CDR3 reads TGTGCCAGCACGGACGCGGGGTTGGGGGAGCAGTTCTTC.

This clonotype was seen many times. The chain carries TRBV12-3 or TRBV12-4 and TRBJ1-5, with D possibly being TRBD1 (6 bases). CDR3 length: 13 residues. V lost 3 bases to trimming and J lost 7 bases, with 10 bases between them. The CDR3 loop reads CASSLTGVQPQHF. CDR3 sequence (DNA): TGTGCCAGCAGTTTGACAGGAGTCCAGCCCCAGCATTTT.

This clonotype has a handful of counts. The chain is built from TRBV7-9 and TRBJ2-1; 7 nucleotides align to TRBD1. CDR3 length: 11 amino acids. Germline trimming cut 3 bases from V and 14 bases from J; bases unmatched to any gene: 4. Germline lookup yields CDR1 SEHNR and CDR2 FQNEAQ (reference sequence). This CDR3 reads CASSLEGGKFF. CDR3 bases: TGTGCCAGCAGCTTGGAAGGGGGCAAGTTCTTC.

This clonotype has ten or more counts. The chain is built from TRBV15 and TRBJ2-7, with D tentatively TRBD1 or TRBD2 (5 bases each). Trimming stripped 0 bases from V and 4 bases from J, with 13 bases between. CDR3 length equals 15 residues. CDR1 is LNHNV and CDR2 is YYDKDF in the germline V gene (reference sequence). The CDR3 loop is CATSRDQGVGYEQYF. The CDR3 coding sequence is TGTGCCACCAGCAGAGATCAGGGAGTGGGATACGAGCAGTACTTC.

This clonotype was observed at least ten times. The rearrangement links TRBV9 to TRBJ2-2; D gene ambiguous. This CDR3 contains 16 residues. CDR1 and CDR2 (germline): SGDLS, YYNGEE. The V end was cut by 0 bases, the J end by 4 bases, with 13 bases between. The CDR3 nucleotides are TGTGCCAGCAGCGTAGGAGCACCGAAGGTCACCGGGGAGCTGTTTTTT. This sequence encodes CASSVGAPKVTGELFF.

The genes are TRBV29-1 and TRBJ2-1, with TRBD2 matching over 7 bases. The V segment lost 6 bases and the J segment 10 bases; nucleotides outside the gene matches: 12. Germline V CDR1 and CDR2: SQVTM, ANQGSEA. The length of the CDR3 is 13 residues. The CDR3 protein is CSVGGRAREEQFF. CDR3 nucleotide sequence: TGCAGCGTAGGTGGGAGGGCCAGGGAGGAGCAGTTCTTC.

This clonotype was recorded at least ten times. The rearrangement uses TRBV6-5 and TRBJ2-7, with 8 bases aligning to TRBD1. Germline loops: CDR1 MNHEY, CDR2 SVGAGI. V shed 4 bases and J 6 bases; nucleotides not matched to a gene: 8. CDR3 size: 14 residues. The CDR3 protein is CASSSETGAAEQYF. The CDR3 DNA follows: TGTGCCAGCAGTTCGGAGACAGGGGCAGCCGAGCAGTACTTC.

V usage is TRBV6-5 and J usage is TRBJ1-5, with D unresolved. The V gene's germline CDR1 is MNHEY and CDR2 SVGAGI. This CDR3 is 15 amino acids long. V gave up 0 bases and J gave up 2 bases, with 8 bases separating them. CDR3 DNA sequence: TGTGCCAGCAGTTACTCTGTAAAGGGCAATCAGCCCCAGCATTTT. It specifies CASSYSVKGNQPQHF.

This clonotype was picked up many times. V and J are TRBV7-7 and TRBJ2-2, with TRBD1 identical over 7 bases. The CDR3 covers 15 residues. Per the germline V gene, CDR1 is SSHAT and CDR2 is FNYEAQ (reference sequence). V lost 5 bases to trimming and J lost 4 bases; unmatched junction nucleotides: 7. CDR3 loop: CASSLTGDGTGELFF. The CDR3 DNA follows: TGTGCCAGCAGCCTCACAGGGGACGGCACCGGGGAGCTGTTTTTT.

This clonotype appeared a few times. Here the CDR3 DNA reads TGTGCCAGCAGCCCACCGGGACATCTCCCTCGGGGCTACGAGCAGTACTTC. Its translation is CASSPPGHLPRGYEQYF. J is TRBJ2-7 and V is TRBV7-9, with D maybe TRBD1 (6 bases). The V gene's germline CDR1 is SEHNR and CDR2 FQNEAQ (reference sequence). This CDR3 has 17 amino acids. Trimming removed 5 bases at V and 3 bases at J, with 23 bases between.

This clonotype has at least ten counts. The chain links TRBV9 to TRBJ2-1, with a possible D match to TRBD2 (6 bases). Trimming left V 0 bases short and J 9 bases short, with 22 bases between. The CDR3 runs 17 residues. Germline lookup yields CDR1 SGDLS and CDR2 YYNGEE. CDR3 sequence (DNA): TGTGCCAGCAGCGTAGCCCCCCAGGGCGGGATTATTACTGAGCAGTTCTTC. Its translation is CASSVAPQGGIITEQFF.

The chain couples TRBV6-2 or TRBV6-3 to TRBJ1-1; no definite D call. The V gene lost 3 bases and the J gene lost 1 base, with 15 bases spanning the gap. There are 16 residues in the CDR3. Germline V gene lookup returns CDR1 MNHEY and CDR2 SVGEGT. The CDR3 DNA follows: TGTGCCAGCAGTTATATAGGCGTGGGGAAGAACACTGAAGCTTTCTTT. Its translation is CASSYIGVGKNTEAFF.

This clonotype was found a few times. The V and J genes are TRBV6-1 and TRBJ2-1; 9 nucleotides align to TRBD2. The trim removed 5 bases at V and 3 bases at J, leaving 11 bases unmatched. CDR3 length: 17 amino acids. The germline V gene encodes CDR1 MNHNS and CDR2 SASEGT. In DNA, the CDR3 is TGTGCCAGCAGTCCACGAGCGGGAGGTACTTTCTACAATGAGCAGTTCTTC. This gives the protein CASSPRAGGTFYNEQFF.

This rearrangement joins TRBV7-3 to TRBJ2-1; the match to TRBD2 covers 8 bases. The trim removed 5 bases at V and 7 bases at J, leaving 10 bases unmatched. Germline V lookup: CDR1 SGHTA, CDR2 FQGTGA. The CDR3 totals 15 residues. The CDR3 DNA is TGTGCCAGCAGCCGAGGGGGGACTAGTCGGAATGAGCAGTTCTTC. Its translation: CASSRGGTSRNEQFF.

In this sample, this clonotype turned up once. A much larger clone is a single base away; this may be a read error. The chain employs TRBV29-1 and TRBJ2-1, with unresolved D. The V gene's germline CDR1 is SQVTM and CDR2 ANQGSEA. V lost 3 bases and J 9 bases, leaving 18 bases between the germline ends. The CDR3 spans 14 residues. The CDR3 sequence: CSVESTIRSGEQFF. CDR3 bases: TGCAGCGTTGAGAGTACAATCCGTAGTGGTGAGCAGTTCTTC.